This T cell receptor beta chain was documented in a study of shared clonotypes between healthy human individuals. Study information: In total, the donors were a couple of women and a few men aged 18 to 49.

The naive CD8 fraction comprised CD45RO-negative cells positively selected for CCR7 and excluded terminally differentiated effector memory CD45RA+ cells. Donation came from healthy HIV-negative adults that had no recent acute infections or vaccinations. On this clone itself: Its antigen is still unknown.

TCRdb keeps only in-frame clones here, not all; method: immunoSEQ multiplex PCR. The sample includes hundreds of thousands of clones, 95% to 96% of them seen just once. Findings and caveats of the study: In a handful of donors, approximately 5% of naive CD4 clonotypes appeared in common.

The sequence was obtained from a woman under 40 in good health. Sequencing was carried out using naive CD8+ T cells sorted from blood.

The CDR3: CASSLVEGTSGEQYF. The CDR3 DNA follows: TGTGCCAGCAGCTTGGTAGAGGGGACTAGCGGCGAGCAGTACTTC. The chain is built from TRBV5-5 and TRBJ2-7; 11 bases line up with TRBD2. J lost 6 bases, V lost 0 bases, and 5 bases had no gene match. The germline V gene encodes CDR1 SGHKS and CDR2 YYEKEE (reference sequence). The CDR3 loop spans 15 amino acids.